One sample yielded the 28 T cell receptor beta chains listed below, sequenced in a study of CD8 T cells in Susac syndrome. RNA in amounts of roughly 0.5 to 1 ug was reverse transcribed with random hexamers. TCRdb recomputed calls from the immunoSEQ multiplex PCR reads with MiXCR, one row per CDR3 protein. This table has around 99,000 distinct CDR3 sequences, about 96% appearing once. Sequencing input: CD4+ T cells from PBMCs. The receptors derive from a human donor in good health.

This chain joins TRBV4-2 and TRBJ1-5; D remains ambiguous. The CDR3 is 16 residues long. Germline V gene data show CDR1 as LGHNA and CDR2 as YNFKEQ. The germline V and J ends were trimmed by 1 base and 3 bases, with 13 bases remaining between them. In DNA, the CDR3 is TGTGCCAGCAGCCAAGTTTGGTCACAGTTCAATCAGCCCCAGCATTTT. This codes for CASSQVWSQFNQPQHF.

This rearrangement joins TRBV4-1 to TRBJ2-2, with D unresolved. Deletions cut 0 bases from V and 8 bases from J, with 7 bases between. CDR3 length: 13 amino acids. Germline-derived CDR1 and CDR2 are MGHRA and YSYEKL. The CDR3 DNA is TGCGCCAGCAGCCAAGATTTATCTGGGGAGCTGTTTTTT. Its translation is CASSQDLSGELFF.

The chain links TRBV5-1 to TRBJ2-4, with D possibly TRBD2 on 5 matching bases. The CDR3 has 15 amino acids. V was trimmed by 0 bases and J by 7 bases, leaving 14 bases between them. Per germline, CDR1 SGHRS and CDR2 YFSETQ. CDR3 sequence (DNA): TGCGCCAGCAGCTTGGACCCGTCTAGAGGGAACATTCAGTACTTC. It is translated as CASSLDPSRGNIQYF.

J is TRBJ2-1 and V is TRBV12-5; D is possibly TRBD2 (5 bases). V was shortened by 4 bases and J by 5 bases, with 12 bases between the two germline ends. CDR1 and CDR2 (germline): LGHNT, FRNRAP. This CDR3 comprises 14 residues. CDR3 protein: CASGSPDLNNEQFF. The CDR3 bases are TGTGCTAGTGGTTCCCCGGACTTGAACAATGAGCAGTTCTTC.

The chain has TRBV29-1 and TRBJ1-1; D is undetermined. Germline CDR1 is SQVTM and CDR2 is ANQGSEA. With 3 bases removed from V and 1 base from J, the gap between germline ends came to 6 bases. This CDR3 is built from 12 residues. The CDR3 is CSVDVQNTEAFF. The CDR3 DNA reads TGCAGCGTTGATGTTCAGAACACTGAAGCTTTCTTT. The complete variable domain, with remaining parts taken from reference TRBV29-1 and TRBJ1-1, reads SAVISQKPSRDICQRGTSLTIQCQVDSQVTMMFWYRQQPGQSLTLIATANQGSEATYESGFVIDKFPISRPNLTFSTLTVSNMSPEDSSIYLCSVDVQNTEAFFGQGTRLTVV.

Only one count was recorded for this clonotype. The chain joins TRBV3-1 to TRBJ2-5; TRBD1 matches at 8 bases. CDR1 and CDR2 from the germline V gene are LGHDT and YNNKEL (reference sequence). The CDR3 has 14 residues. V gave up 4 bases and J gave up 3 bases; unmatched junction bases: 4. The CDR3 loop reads CASSLRTGKETQYF. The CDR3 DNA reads TGTGCCAGCAGCCTTAGGACAGGGAAAGAGACCCAGTACTTC.

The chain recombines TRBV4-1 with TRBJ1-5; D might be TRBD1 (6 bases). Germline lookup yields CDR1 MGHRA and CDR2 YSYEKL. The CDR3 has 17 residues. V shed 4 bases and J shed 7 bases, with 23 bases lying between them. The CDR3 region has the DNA TGCGCCAGCAGCCTGGGACAAACAGGGATGGGTCAGCAGCCCCAGCATTTT. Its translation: CASSLGQTGMGQQPQHF.

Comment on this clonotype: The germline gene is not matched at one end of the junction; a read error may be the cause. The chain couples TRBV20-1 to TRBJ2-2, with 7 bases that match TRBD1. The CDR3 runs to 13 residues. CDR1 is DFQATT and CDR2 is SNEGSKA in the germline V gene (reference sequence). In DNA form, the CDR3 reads TGCAGTTCTAGGGACAGGAACACCGGGGAGCTGTTTTTT. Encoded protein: CSSRDRNTGELFF.

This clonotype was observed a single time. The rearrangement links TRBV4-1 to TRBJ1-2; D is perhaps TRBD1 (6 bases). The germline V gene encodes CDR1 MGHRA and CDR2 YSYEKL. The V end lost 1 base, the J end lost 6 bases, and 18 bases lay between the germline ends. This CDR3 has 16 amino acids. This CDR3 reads CASSQGGRGGIHGYTF. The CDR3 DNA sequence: TGCGCCAGCAGCCAAGGGGGAAGGGGGGGGATCCATGGCTACACCTTC.

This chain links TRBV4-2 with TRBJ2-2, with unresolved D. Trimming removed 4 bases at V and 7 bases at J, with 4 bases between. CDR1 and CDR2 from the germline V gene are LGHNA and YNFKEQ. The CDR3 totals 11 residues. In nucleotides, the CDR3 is TGTGCCAGCAGCCGGGGCGGGGAGCTGTTTTTT. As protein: CASSRGGELFF.

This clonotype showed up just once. CDR3 nucleotides: TGTGCCAGCAGTGAACCCACTAGCCGAGGTGATACGCAGTATTTT. Encoded protein: CASSEPTSRGDTQYF. The chain is built from TRBV2 and TRBJ2-3, with D possibly being TRBD2 (6 bases). V lost 2 bases and J 6 bases, leaving 15 bases between the germline ends. CDR3 length: 15 residues. Germline V gene lookup returns CDR1 SNHLY and CDR2 FYNNEI.

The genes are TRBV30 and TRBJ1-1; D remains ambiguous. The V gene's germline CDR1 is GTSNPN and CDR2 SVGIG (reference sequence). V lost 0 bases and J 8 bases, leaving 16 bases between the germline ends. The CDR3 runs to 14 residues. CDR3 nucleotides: TGTGCCTGGAGTGTACGTAACCCACTAAACGAAGCTTTCTTT. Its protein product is CAWSVRNPLNEAFF. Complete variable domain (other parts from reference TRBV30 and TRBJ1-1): SQTIHQWPATLVQPVGSPLSLECTVEGTSNPNLYWYRQAAGRGLQLLFYSVGIGQISSEVPQNLSASRPQDRQFILSSKKLLLSDSGFYLCAWSVRNPLNEAFFGQGTRLTVV.

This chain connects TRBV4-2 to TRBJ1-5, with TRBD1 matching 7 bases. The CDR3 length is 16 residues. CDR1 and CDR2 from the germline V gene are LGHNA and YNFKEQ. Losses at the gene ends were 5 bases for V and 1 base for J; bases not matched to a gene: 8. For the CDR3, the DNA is TGTGCCAGCAGCGAAGCAGGGGGGATGAGCAATCAGCCCCAGCATTTT. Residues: CASSEAGGMSNQPQHF.

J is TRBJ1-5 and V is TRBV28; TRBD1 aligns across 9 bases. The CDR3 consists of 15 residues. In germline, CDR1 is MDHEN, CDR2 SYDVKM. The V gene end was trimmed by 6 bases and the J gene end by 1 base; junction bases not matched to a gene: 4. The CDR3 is CASREQGASNQPQHF. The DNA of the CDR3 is TGTGCCAGCAGGGAACAGGGGGCGAGCAATCAGCCCCAGCATTTT.

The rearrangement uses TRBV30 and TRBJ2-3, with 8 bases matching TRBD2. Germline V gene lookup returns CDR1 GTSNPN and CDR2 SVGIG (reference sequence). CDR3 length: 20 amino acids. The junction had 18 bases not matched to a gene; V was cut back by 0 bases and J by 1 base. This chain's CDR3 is CAWSVPPGRSGGRCTDTQYF. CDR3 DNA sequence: TGTGCCTGGAGTGTACCCCCCGGACGGAGCGGGGGACGGTGCACAGATACGCAGTATTTT.

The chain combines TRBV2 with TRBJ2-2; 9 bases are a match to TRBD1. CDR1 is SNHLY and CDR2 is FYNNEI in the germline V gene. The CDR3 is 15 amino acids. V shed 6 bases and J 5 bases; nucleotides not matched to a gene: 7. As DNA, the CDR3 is TGTGCCAGCAGCCGTGGACAGGGGAGGACCGGGGAGCTGTTTTTT. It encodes CASSRGQGRTGELFF.

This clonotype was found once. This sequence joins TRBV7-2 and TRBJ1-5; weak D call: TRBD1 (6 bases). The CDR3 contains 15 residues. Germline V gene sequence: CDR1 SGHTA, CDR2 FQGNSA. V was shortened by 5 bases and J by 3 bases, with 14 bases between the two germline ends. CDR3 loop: CASSDRLGFNQPQHF. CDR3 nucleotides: TGTGCCAGCAGCGACAGGTTGGGCTTCAATCAGCCCCAGCATTTT.

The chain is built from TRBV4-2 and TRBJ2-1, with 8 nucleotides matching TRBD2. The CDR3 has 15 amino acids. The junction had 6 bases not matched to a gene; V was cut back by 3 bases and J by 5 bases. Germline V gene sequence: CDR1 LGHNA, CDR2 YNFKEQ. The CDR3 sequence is CASSQSGLDDNEQFF. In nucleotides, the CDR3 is TGTGCCAGCAGCCAGTCGGGACTAGATGACAATGAGCAGTTCTTC.

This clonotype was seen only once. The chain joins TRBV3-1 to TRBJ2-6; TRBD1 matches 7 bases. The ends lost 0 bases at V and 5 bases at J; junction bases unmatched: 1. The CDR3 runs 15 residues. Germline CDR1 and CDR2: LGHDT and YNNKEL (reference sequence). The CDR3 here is CASSQEGGRANVLTF. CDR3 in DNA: TGTGCCAGCAGCCAAGAAGGGGGCCGGGCCAACGTCCTGACTTTC.

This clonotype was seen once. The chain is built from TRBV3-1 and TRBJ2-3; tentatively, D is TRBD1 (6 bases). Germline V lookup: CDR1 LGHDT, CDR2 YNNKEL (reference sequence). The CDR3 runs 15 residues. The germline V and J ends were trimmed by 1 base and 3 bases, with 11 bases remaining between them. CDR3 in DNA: TGTGCCAGCAGCCAAGCCGCAAGGGGGACAGATACGCAGTATTTT. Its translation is CASSQAARGTDTQYF.

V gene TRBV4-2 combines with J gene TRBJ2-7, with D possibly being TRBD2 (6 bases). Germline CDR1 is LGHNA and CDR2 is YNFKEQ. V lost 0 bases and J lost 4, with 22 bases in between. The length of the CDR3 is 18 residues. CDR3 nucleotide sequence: TGTGCCAGCAGCCAAGACAAGGTCCGGGCGGGCGGACTATACGAGCAGTACTTC. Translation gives CASSQDKVRAGGLYEQYF.

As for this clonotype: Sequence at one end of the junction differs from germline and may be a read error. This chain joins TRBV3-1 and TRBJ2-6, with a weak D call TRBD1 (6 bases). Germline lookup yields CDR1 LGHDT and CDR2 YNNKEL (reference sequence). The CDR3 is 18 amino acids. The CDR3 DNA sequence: TGTGCCAGCAGTCAAGGGCACAGGGATTTCTCTGGGGCCAACGTCCTGACTTTC. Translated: CASSQGHRDFSGANVLTF. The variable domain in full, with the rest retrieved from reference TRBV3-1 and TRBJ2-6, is DTAVSQTPKYLVTQMGNDKSIKCEQNLGHDTMYWYKQDSKKFLKIMFSYNNKELIINETVPNRFSPKSPDKAHLNLHINSLELGDSAVYFCASSQGHRDFSGANVLTFGAGSRLTVL.

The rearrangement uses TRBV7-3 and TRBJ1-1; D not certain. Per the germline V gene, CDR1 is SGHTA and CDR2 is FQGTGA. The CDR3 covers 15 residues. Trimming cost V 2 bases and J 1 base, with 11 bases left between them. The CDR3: CASSLDGRKNTEAFF. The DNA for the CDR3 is TGTGCCAGCAGCTTAGACGGACGTAAGAACACTGAAGCTTTCTTT. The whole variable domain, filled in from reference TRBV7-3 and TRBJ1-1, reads GAGVSQTPSNKVTEKGKYVELRCDPISGHTALYWYRQSLGQGPEFLIYFQGTGAADDSGLPNDRFFAVRPEGSVSTLKIQRTERGDSAVYLCASSLDGRKNTEAFFGQGTRLTVV.

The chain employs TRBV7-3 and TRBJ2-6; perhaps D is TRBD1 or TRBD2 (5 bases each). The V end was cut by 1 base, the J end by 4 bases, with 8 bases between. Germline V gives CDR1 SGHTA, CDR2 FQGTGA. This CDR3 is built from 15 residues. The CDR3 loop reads CASSLMGDGANVLTF. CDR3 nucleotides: TGTGCCAGCAGCTTAATGGGGGACGGGGCCAACGTCCTGACTTTC.

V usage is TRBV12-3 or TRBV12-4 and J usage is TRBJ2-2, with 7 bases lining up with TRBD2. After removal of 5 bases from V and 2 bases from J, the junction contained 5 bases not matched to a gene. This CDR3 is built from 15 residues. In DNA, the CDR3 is TGTGCCAGCAGTCCCCGGGACTATAACACCGGGGAGCTGTTTTTT. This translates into CASSPRDYNTGELFF.

For the CDR3, the DNA is TGTGCCAGCAGTTGGGACCACCAAGAGACCCAGTACTTC. Its protein is CASSWDHQETQYF. The J gene is TRBJ2-5, the V gene TRBV28; D is possibly TRBD1 or TRBD2 (5 bases each). The CDR3 has 13 residues. The V gene's germline CDR1 is MDHEN and CDR2 SYDVKM. V was pared by 4 bases and J by 0 bases, with 6 bases between.

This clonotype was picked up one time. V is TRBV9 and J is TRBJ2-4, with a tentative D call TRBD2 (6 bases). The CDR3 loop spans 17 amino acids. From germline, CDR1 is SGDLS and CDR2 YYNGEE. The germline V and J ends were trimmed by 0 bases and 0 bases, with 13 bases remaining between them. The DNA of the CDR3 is TGTGCCAGCAGCGTAGGGGAGGAATCTCTAGCCAAAAACATTCAGTACTTC. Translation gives CASSVGEESLAKNIQYF.

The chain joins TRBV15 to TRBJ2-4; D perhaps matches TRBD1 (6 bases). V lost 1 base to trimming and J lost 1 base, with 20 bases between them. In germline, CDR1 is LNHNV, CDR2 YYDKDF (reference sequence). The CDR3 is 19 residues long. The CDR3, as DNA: TGTGCCACCAGCAGAGGGAGGTCGGACAGCTCCTTGGCCAAAAACATTCAGTACTTC. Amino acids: CATSRGRSDSSLAKNIQYF.